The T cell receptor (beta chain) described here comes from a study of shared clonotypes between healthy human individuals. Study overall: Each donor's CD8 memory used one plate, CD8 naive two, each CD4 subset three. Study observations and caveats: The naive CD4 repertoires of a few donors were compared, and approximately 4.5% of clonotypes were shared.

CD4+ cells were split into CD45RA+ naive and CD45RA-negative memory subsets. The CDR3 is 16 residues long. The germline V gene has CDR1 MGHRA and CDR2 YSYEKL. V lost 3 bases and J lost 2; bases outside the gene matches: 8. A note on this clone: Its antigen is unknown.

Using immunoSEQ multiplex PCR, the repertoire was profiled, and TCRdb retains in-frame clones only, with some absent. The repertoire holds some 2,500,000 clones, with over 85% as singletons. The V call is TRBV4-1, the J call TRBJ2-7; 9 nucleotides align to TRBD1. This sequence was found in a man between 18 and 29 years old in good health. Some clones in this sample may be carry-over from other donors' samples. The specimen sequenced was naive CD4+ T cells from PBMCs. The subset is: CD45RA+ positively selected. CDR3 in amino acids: CASSHETGTGTYEQYF. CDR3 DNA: TGCGCCAGCAGCCATGAGACCGGGACAGGGACCTACGAGCAGTACTTC.